This record covers a single T cell receptor beta chain. The sample belongs to a study of blood T cell repertoires in COVID-19. Study information: Samples of COVID-19 (acute and convalescent) were obtained from the United States, Italy and Spain.

Germline lookup yields CDR1 SEHNR and CDR2 FQNEAQ (reference sequence). There are 16 residues in the CDR3. Trimming at V came to 5 bases and at J to 6 bases, leaving 12 bases not matched to a gene. Source study methods: Amplifying reference gene primers gave estimates of nucleated cell counts. Sequencing used immunoSEQ multiplex PCR; TCRdb keeps in-frame clones, though not all of them. V and J calls and clone size are copied from that table; D and trimming were computed from the DNA. Of about 140,000 clones listed, approximately 85% are singletons. This clonotype was obtained from a woman at least 80 years old with acute or convalescent COVID-19. This chain links TRBV7-9 with TRBJ2-3, with TRBD2 identical over 9 bases. Sequencing used peripheral blood. The CDR3 coding sequence is TGTGCCAGCAGCCCCGGAATAGCGGGAGAAGTGGATACGCAGTATTTT. Encoded protein: CASSPGIAGEVDTQYF.